Below are 13 T cell receptor beta chains sequenced from a single sample in a study of shared clonotypes between healthy human individuals. Clones were sequenced by immunoSEQ multiplex PCR, and TCRdb holds only the in-frame ones, with some missing. The table includes about 470,000 clones, 70% to 80% detected once. Sequencing was carried out using PBMCs. These receptors were collected from a woman aged 40 to 49 in good health. Some clones in this sample may be carry-over from other donors' samples.

The rearrangement uses TRBV5-8 and TRBJ2-7; no clear D gene. With 3 bases removed from V and 4 bases from J, the gap between germline ends came to 17 bases. The CDR3 contains 15 residues. Germline CDR1 is SGHTS and CDR2 is YDEGEE. For the CDR3, the DNA is TGTGCCAGCAGCTCGGTCCAGGTCGGTATGTACGAGCAGTACTTC. Translation: CASSSVQVGMYEQYF. The complete variable domain, with remaining parts taken from reference TRBV5-8 and TRBJ2-7, reads EAGVTQSPTHLIKTRGQQATLRCSPISGHTSVYWYQQALGLGLQFLLWYDEGEERNRGNFPPRFSGRQFPNYSSELNVNALELEDSALYLCASSSVQVGMYEQYFGPGTRLTVT.

The V call is TRBV28, the J call TRBJ1-2, with D possibly matching TRBD1 (6 bases). V was clipped by 5 bases and J by 2 bases, with 15 bases between them. Germline V gene data show CDR1 as MDHEN and CDR2 as SYDVKM. The CDR3 is 15 residues long. CDR3 sequence: CASSINNQGNYGYTF. CDR3 nucleotide sequence: TGTGCCAGCAGTATAAATAATCAGGGGAACTATGGCTACACCTTC.

The chain links TRBV7-9 to TRBJ2-1; 13 bases line up with TRBD2. The CDR3 spans 16 residues. Trimming removed 5 bases from V and 6 bases from J; junction bases left unmatched: 7. CDR1 and CDR2 (germline): SEHNR, FQNEAQ (reference sequence). The CDR3 region has the DNA TGTGCCAGCAGCCCCCGGACTAGCGGGAGTGGCAATGAGCAGTTCTTC. Its protein is CASSPRTSGSGNEQFF.

V usage is TRBV21-1 and J usage is TRBJ2-7. TRBV21-1 is a recognized pseudogene. CDR3 size: 19 residues. CDR3 region: CASSKVGRYLGRSGYEQYF. CDR3 bases: TGTGCCAGCAGCAAAGTAGGCAGGTACCTAGGTAGGTCAGGATACGAGCAGTACTTC.

The genes are TRBV11-3 and TRBJ2-5; D is perhaps TRBD1 or TRBD2 (5 bases each). The V end was cut by 0 bases, the J end by 1 base, with 6 bases between. Looked up from germline, CDR1 is SGHNT and CDR2 is YENEEA. This CDR3 region has 14 residues. In DNA, the CDR3 is TGTGCCAGCAGCTTAGAGGGGGTCCAAGAGACCCAGTACTTC. Encoded protein: CASSLEGVQETQYF. Full variable domain (missing parts from reference TRBV11-3 and TRBJ2-5): EAGVVQSPRYKIIEKKQPVAFWCNPISGHNTLYWYLQNLGQGPELLIRYENEEAVDDSQLPKDRFSAERLKGVDSTLKIQPAELGDSAVYLCASSLEGVQETQYFGPGTRLLVL.

As concerns this clone: Other nucleotide sequences from this sample produce the same CDR3. This chain connects TRBV25-1 to TRBJ2-1; D possibly corresponds to TRBD1 (6 bases). The V and J ends lost 3 bases and 0 bases respectively, with 12 bases between them. This CDR3 comprises 16 residues. Germline V lookup: CDR1 MGHDK, CDR2 SYGVNS. The CDR3 nucleotides are TGTGCCAGCAGTGACCTTACAGGGAGCTCCTACAATGAGCAGTTCTTC. Protein: CASSDLTGSSYNEQFF. The complete variable domain, with remaining parts taken from reference TRBV25-1 and TRBJ2-1, reads EADIYQTPRYLVIGTGKKITLECSQTMGHDKMYWYQQDPGMELHLIHYSYGVNSTEKGDLSSESTVSRIRTEHFPLTLESARPSHTSQYLCASSDLTGSSYNEQFFGPGTRLTVL.

Notes on this clone: A far bigger clonotype differs at one base, so this is likely a read error. The chain combines TRBV5-1 with TRBJ2-4; possibly TRBD2 for D (5 bases). Germline CDR1 reads SGHRS; CDR2 reads YFSETQ. CDR3 length: 15 residues. V was clipped by 4 bases and J by 6 bases, with 17 bases between them. The CDR3 loop is CASSLEGRPGNIQYF. CDR3 in DNA: TGCGCCAGCAGCCTAGAGGGCCGACCCGGAAACATTCAGTACTTC.

The genes are TRBV4-1 and TRBJ2-5; D unresolved. The germline V gene has CDR1 MGHRA and CDR2 YSYEKL. The CDR3 has 14 amino acids. The V gene lost 7 bases and the J gene lost 5 bases, with 17 bases spanning the gap. CDR3 coding DNA: TGCGCCAGCACCCTAACACTTGCCGGCGAGACCCAGTACTTC. Its protein product is CASTLTLAGETQYF.

The chain links TRBV27 to TRBJ1-1, with 7 nucleotides matching TRBD1. This CDR3 region has 15 residues. Per the germline V gene, CDR1 is MNHEY and CDR2 is SMNVEV (reference sequence). Losses at the gene ends were 0 bases for V and 3 bases for J; bases not matched to a gene: 4. CDR3 bases: TGTGCCAGCAGTTTATCGAGGACAGGTTACACTGAAGCTTTCTTT. It yields the protein CASSLSRTGYTEAFF.

This chain joins TRBV13 and TRBJ2-5; D uncertain. The V end lost 5 bases, the J end lost 5 bases, and 15 bases lay between the germline ends. This CDR3 has 14 residues. Germline V gives CDR1 PRHDT, CDR2 FYEKMQ (reference sequence). The CDR3 DNA is TGTGCCAGCAGCCCGAAAACGGGCCCCGAGACCCAGTACTTC. Translation: CASSPKTGPETQYF.

The V call is TRBV19, the J call TRBJ1-4, with D possibly being TRBD1 (5 bases). Germline values: CDR1 LNHDA, CDR2 SQIVND (reference sequence). The V and J ends lost 4 bases and 6 bases respectively, with 15 bases between them. CDR3 length: 15 amino acids. The CDR3: CASSRSAQGDEKLFF. The CDR3 DNA reads TGTGCCAGTAGTAGATCCGCGCAGGGCGATGAAAAACTGTTTTTT.

This clone was found once. The gene calls are TRBV19 and TRBJ2-1, with unresolved D. V shed 4 bases and J shed 7 bases, with 14 bases lying between them. Germline V CDR1 and CDR2: LNHDA, SQIVND (reference sequence). This CDR3 region has 14 residues. The CDR3 loop reads CASSNGLVTNEQFF. The DNA of the CDR3 is TGTGCCAGTAGTAATGGGTTAGTCACAAATGAGCAGTTCTTC.

This chain links TRBV2 with TRBJ2-3; 7 bases align to TRBD2. The ends lost 10 bases at V and 5 bases at J; junction bases unmatched: 3. The V gene's germline CDR1 is SNHLY and CDR2 FYNNEI. The CDR3 consists of 11 residues. This CDR3 is CATWGGDTQYF. CDR3 sequence (DNA): TGTGCCACCTGGGGGGGAGATACGCAGTATTTT. Drawing the rest from reference TRBV2 and TRBJ2-3, the complete variable domain is EPEVTQTPSHQVTQMGQEVILRCVPISNHLYFYWYRQILGQKVEFLVSFYNNEISEKSEIFDDQFSVERPDGSNFTLKIRSTKLEDSAMYFCATWGGDTQYFGPGTRLTVL.